This TCR beta chain was identified in a study of PD-1 blockade in classical Hodgkin lymphoma (dated by TCRdb to 2019 to 2021). Study-wide context: A peripheral blood immune signature of response to PD-1 blockade in classical Hodgkin lymphoma was defined using TCR beta sequencing and CyTOF.

The cysteine opens and the phenylalanine closes a CDR3 of 11 amino acids. CDR3 DNA is the only sequence kept; it has 33 bases, read in frame from the first base. Via the germline V gene, CDR1 is SQVTM and CDR2 ANQGSEA. Relative to germline, V is 5 bases shorter and J is 5 bases shorter, with 9 bases between their ends. Of note for this clone: This clone's antigen is unknown. Base quality data are lacking; no much larger clone is found one base away.

Genomic DNA was isolated using the Qiagen DNeasy kit from unsorted PBMCs as well as from negatively selected CD4+ and CD8+ fractions. TCR beta CDR3 regions were amplified by immunoSEQ multiplex PCR using primers annealing to V and J segments. Amplification bias was minimized using a synthetic immune receptor repertoire, and residual bias was removed computationally after sequencing. The authors processed their data as follows. Custom Python scripts were used to quantify repertoire diversity as the Shannon entropy index. Unsorted, CD4+ and CD8+ repertoires were examined separately, except in combined analyses, for which CD4+ and CD8+ sequences were merged in silico. Here the immuneACCESS table is served through TCRdb, limited to in-frame sequences with V and J called. Missing clones are a known gap in these copies; in checked studies unresolved V genes cover under half, and the rest lacks a known reason. Clone size and the V and J calls come from that table; the DNA yielded D and trimming. The sample contains about 47,000 clones, approximately 91% of them found a single time. Of the sample, over 4% is held by the ten largest clones.

Broad study findings and their caveats: Baseline TCR diversity was reported as lower in newly diagnosed patients than in healthy donors, and lower still in relapsed/refractory patients. The study covered only a single clinical trial cohort, and the causes of the repertoire differences, possibly disease activity or prior therapy, were still not defined.

The time point label corresponds to: newly diagnosed, previously untreated cHL patient sample. As a comparison group for the relapsed/refractory trial patients, PBMCs from patients with newly diagnosed, previously untreated classical Hodgkin lymphoma were sequenced. Peripheral blood was collected in 8 mL Vacutainer Cell Preparation Tubes, from which PBMCs were isolated by centrifugation and then cryopreserved. The chain is assembled from TRBV29-1 and TRBJ1-1, with a tentative D gene TRBD1 over 5 matching bases. This sequence was found in a human donor with classical Hodgkin lymphoma. The sample was peripheral blood mononuclear cells (PBMCs). The base sequence is TGCAGCGTTAGGGGTAGTACTGAAGCTTTCTTT. Translated, this gives CSVRGSTEAFF. The reference TRBV29-1 and TRBJ1-1 proteins fill in what lies around the CDR3, so the full variable domain reads SAVISQKPSRDICQRGTSLTIQCQVDSQVTMMFWYRQQPGQSLTLIATANQGSEATYESGFVIDKFPISRPNLTFSTLTVSNMSPEDSSIYLCSVRGSTEAFFGQGTRLTVV.